This section outlines one TCR beta chain sequence together with its context. The antigen is not known. The data were obtained in a study of cytomegalovirus exposure and HLA in healthy donors. Study-wide results and limits: Researchers reported in a later analysis that common viral pathogens appeared linked to several top clusters.

Samples came from healthy bone marrow donors. This CDR3 comprises 14 residues. V dropped 0 bases and J dropped 2 bases, with 9 bases sitting between them. CDR1 is SGHRS and CDR2 is YFSETQ in the germline V gene. The PCR ran on 60 Vbeta and 13 Jbeta primers. Sequenced by immunoSEQ multiplex PCR; TCRdb stores in-frame clones only, minus some. This repertoire shows some 110,000 clones, under 85% found once; its top ten account for 4% to 4.5%. V is TRBV5-1 and J is TRBJ2-7, with no clear D. The sample consisted of PBMCs. This TCR was sampled from a woman aged 45 to 65 in good health and CMV-seropositive. This chain's CDR3 is CASSLENTPYEQYF. CDR3 bases: TGCGCCAGCAGCTTGGAGAACACACCCTACGAGCAGTACTTC. The entire variable domain, with the rest obtained from reference TRBV5-1 and TRBJ2-7, is as follows: KAGVTQTPRYLIKTRGQQVTLSCSPISGHRSVSWYQQTPGQGLQFLFEYFSETQRNKGNFPGRFSGRQFSNSRSEMNVSTLELGDSALYLCASSLENTPYEQYFGPGTRLTVT.